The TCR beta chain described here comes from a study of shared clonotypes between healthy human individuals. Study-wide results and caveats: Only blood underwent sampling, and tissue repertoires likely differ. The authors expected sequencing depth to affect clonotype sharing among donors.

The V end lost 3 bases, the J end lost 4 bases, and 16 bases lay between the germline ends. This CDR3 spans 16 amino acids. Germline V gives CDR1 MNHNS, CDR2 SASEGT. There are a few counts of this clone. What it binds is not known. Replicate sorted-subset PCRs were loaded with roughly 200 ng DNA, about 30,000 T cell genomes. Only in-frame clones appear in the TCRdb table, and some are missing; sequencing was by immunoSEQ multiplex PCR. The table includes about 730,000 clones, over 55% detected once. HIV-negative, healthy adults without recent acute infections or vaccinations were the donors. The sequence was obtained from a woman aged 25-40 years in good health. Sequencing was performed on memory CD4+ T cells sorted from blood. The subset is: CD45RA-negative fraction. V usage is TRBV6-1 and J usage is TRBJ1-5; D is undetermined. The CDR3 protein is CASSDAARKGNQPQHF. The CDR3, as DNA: TGTGCCAGCAGTGATGCCGCACGGAAAGGGAATCAGCCCCAGCATTTT.